This T cell receptor (beta chain) was recovered during a study of memory CD4+ T cells and cytomegalovirus serostatus. Study-level findings and limits: A US-trained random forest predicted CMV serostatus with median AUC around 0.9.

With regard to this clone: Its antigen is unknown.

The sort gate was single viable CD3+CD4+CD8-CD45RO+ cells for memory CD4+ T cells. In germline, CDR1 is PRHDT, CDR2 FYEKMQ (reference sequence). V dropped 5 bases and J dropped 4; count of bases not matched to a gene: 4. The CDR3 length is 14 residues. In the original analysis: Out-of-frame sequences were removed, leaving 2 million to 2.5 million distinct TCRbeta sequences. This table comes from immunoSEQ multiplex PCR, and its TCRdb copy is limited to in-frame clones, with some not included. That table furnishes V, J and clone size, whereas the DNA furnished D and trimming. The data contain some 50,000 clones, around three quarters of them singletons.

The sequence was obtained from an adult in good health and CMV-seronegative. The specimen was memory CD4+ T cells from blood. The chain carries TRBV13 and TRBJ2-7; 11 bases map to TRBD2. The CDR3 DNA is TGTGCCAGCAGCCAAACTAGCGGGGGTTACGAGCAGTACTTC. Encoded protein: CASSQTSGGYEQYF.